This TCR beta chain was captured by sequencing in a study of T cell repertoires in cytomegalovirus infection. Study background: An indication of both CMV infection and matching HLA type came from public TCR beta signatures.

TCRdb recomputed calls from the reads with MiXCR, one row per CDR3 protein. The sample includes about 180,000 distinct CDR3 sequences, approximately 18% of them seen just once. Remarks on this clonotype: Its specificity is not known. Possible read error: a much larger clone is one base away.

Notes on the study in general: Using cumulative public TCR beta family frequency, the authors identified those who carried CMV together with the relevant HLA. In two of eight donors, the top clonotype was HLA-C-restricted CMV-specific.

The CDR3 has 14 residues. Germline values: CDR1 SGHVS, CDR2 FQNEAQ. The V call is TRBV7-8, the J call TRBJ1-2, with D uncertain. The sample taken for sequencing was CD8+ T cells from PBMCs. The sequence was collected from a human donor in good health (CMV status not recorded). Some clones in this sample may be carry-over from other donors' samples. CDR3 loop: CTSSLGPANYGYTF. Here the CDR3 DNA reads TGTACCAGCAGCTTAGGGCCAGCTAACTATGGCTACACCTTC.